These 5 T cell receptor beta chains originate from one sample sequenced in a study of OX40 agonist ivuxolimab in advanced cancers. Clones were read by immunoSEQ multiplex PCR, and TCRdb kept only the in-frame ones, dropping some. This sample yields some 17,000 clones, of which 85% to 90% are seen a single time; 30% to 40% belongs to the top ten. The sample in question was CD4+ or CD8+ T cells sorted from blood, obtained in a trial of the OX40 agonist ivuxolimab. The receptors derive from an adult with an advanced solid tumor such as melanoma, head and neck, liver or kidney cancer.

This clone appeared a single time. The chain combines TRBV9 with TRBJ2-7; D call uncertain. V lost 3 bases and J 3 bases, leaving 16 bases between the germline ends. The length of the CDR3 is 15 residues. The germline CDR1 and CDR2 sequences are SGDLS and YYNGEE. This CDR3 is CASSARALGDYEQYF. CDR3 coding DNA: TGTGCCAGCAGCGCCCGGGCCCTCGGAGACTACGAGCAGTACTTC.

This clone was seen a few times. The genes are TRBV14 and TRBJ2-2; tentatively, D is TRBD1 or TRBD2 (5 bases each). Germline V gives CDR1 SGHDN, CDR2 FVKESK. The CDR3 runs 19 residues. V was cut by 1 base and J by 4 bases, with 22 bases left in between. For the CDR3, the DNA is TGTGCCAGCAGCCAAGCTATCGGGCCTCCCTGGGACGGCACCGGGGAGCTGTTTTTT. This translates into CASSQAIGPPWDGTGELFF.

The chain uses TRBV7-9 and TRBJ2-7, with D possibly TRBD2 on 7 matching bases. The germline V and J ends were trimmed by 0 bases and 2 bases, with 14 bases remaining between them. CDR1 SEHNR and CDR2 FQNEAQ come from the germline V gene (reference sequence). The CDR3 is made up of 16 amino acids. CDR3 loop: CASSLALAGAAYEQYF. Written as DNA, the CDR3 is TGTGCCAGCAGCTTAGCGCTCGCGGGGGCAGCCTACGAGCAGTACTTC.

This chain uses TRBV7-2 with TRBJ2-7; TRBD1 agrees at 8 bases. CDR3 size: 13 residues. CDR1 and CDR2 (germline): SGHTA, FQGNSA. V lost 5 bases and J lost 3; bases outside the gene matches: 3. The CDR3 loop is CASSPGQGYEQYF. In DNA form, the CDR3 reads TGTGCCAGCAGCCCCGGACAGGGCTACGAGCAGTACTTC.

This clone was seen more than once but under ten times. The J gene is TRBJ2-1, the V gene TRBV7-9; 15 bases are shared with TRBD2. The CDR3 sequence is 19 residues long. CDR1 and CDR2 (germline): SEHNR, FQNEAQ (reference sequence). Trimming at V came to 5 bases and at J to 5 bases, leaving 13 bases not matched to a gene. The CDR3 nucleotides read TGTGCCAGCAGCCCGAGGACTAGCGGGAGGGAGGAGGCTAACAATGAGCAGTTCTTC. It yields the protein CASSPRTSGREEANNEQFF. Full variable domain (missing parts from reference TRBV7-9 and TRBJ2-1): DTGVSQNPRHKITKRGQNVTFRCDPISEHNRLYWYRQTLGQGPEFLTYFQNEAQLEKSRLLSDRFSAERPKGSFSTLEIQRTEQGDSAMYLCASSPRTSGREEANNEQFFGPGTRLTVL.